This T cell receptor beta chain was documented in a study of cytomegalovirus exposure and HLA in healthy donors. Study-wide results and caveats: The finding came from a later analysis; first-cohort TCR clusters tended to co-occur in the roughly 120 validation repertoires. Cytomegalovirus status was reportedly diagnosed by the classifier with high sensitivity and specificity. The study designated around 150 TCR beta chains cytomegalovirus-associated.

Assay used: immunoSEQ multiplex PCR; TCRdb lists only in-frame clones, some missing. Here the sample spans 65,000 or so clones, 90% to 95% being singletons. Germline values: CDR1 SSHAT, CDR2 FNYEAQ (reference sequence). The CDR3 has 14 amino acids. These donors were members of the roughly 130-subject validation cohort, a group separate from the approximately 680-subject first cohort. A note on this clone: Antigen: not known. One junction end does not reproduce the germline sequence, and a read error may be involved.

The sample was PBMCs. The sequence came from a man aged 18 to 29 in good health and CMV-seropositive. The chain has TRBV7-7 and TRBJ2-6; D remains ambiguous. The CDR3 coding sequence is TGTGCTAGCAGCGCGAGCTCTGGGGCCAACGTCCTGACTTTC. The encoded protein is CASSASSGANVLTF.